This TCR beta chain is drawn from a study of identical twins (dated by TCRdb to about 2016). Study-wide context: To test whether fetal clonotypes persist, the study used deep sequencing on TCR alpha and beta repertoires from monozygotic twins, unrelated adults of various ages, and cord blood. To rule out contamination, replicate twin experiments were performed at different times with different library preparation protocols.

Sequences MNHEY (CDR1) and SMNVEV (CDR2) are obtained from the germline V gene (reference sequence). Relative to germline, V is 5 bases shorter and J is 0 bases shorter, with 6 bases between their ends. Its CDR3 holds 13 amino acids, cysteine through phenylalanine. Just CDR3 DNA is preserved here, 39 bases in frame from base 1. All donors were healthy Caucasians. Three pairs of female monozygotic twins, all aged about 18 to 29 years, were included in the twin cohort. Positive isolation kits from Invitrogen were used to isolate CD4+ and CD8+ T cell populations. The full study reports these points: Recombination models systematically underestimated out-of-frame TCR alpha sharing in monozygotic twins but agreed with sharing between unrelated individuals. Abundant cord blood beta clonotypes had fewer insertions, young adult naive repertoires showed a similar but weaker trend, and memory repertoires showed no such trend. Invariant T cells such as MAIT and iNKT could partly confound zero-insertion analyses, although diverse VJ usage argued against such confounding for most clonotypes. A weaker excess of twin sharing was found in beta out-of-frame sequences because the signal-to-noise ratio was lowered by fewer shared sequences. Conclusions relied on cross-sectional statistical analysis, since the same donors could not be followed over many years. Compared with coincidental sharing between unrelated individuals, out-of-frame TCR alpha sequences shared between twins had an excess of sequences with low generation probability.

This clonotype was seen at least ten times. It has no known antigen specificity. Qualities for individual bases were not recorded, and no much larger clone is one base off. Libraries came from 5' RACE. The sequencer was an Illumina HiSeq 2000. Template switching introduced a universal primer binding site; the final cDNA contained a unique molecular identifier, enabling accurate counting of TCR cDNA molecules. First-strand cDNA for TCR alpha and beta chains was synthesized from specific primers in the conserved constant-segment region. To control for contamination, each cDNA library was double barcoded with a SMART-Mk sample barcode plus Illumina barcodes. TruSeq adapter sequences, together with Illumina sample barcodes, were added in two successive PCR steps. The Illumina HiSeq platform was used with custom primers to sequence TCR alpha and beta cDNA libraries. The original methods were these. Unique molecular identifiers were extracted from raw reads with MiGEC, and CDR3 positions were determined with MiXCR. For each individual, recombination models were inferred using an EM algorithm with the repgenHMM and IGoR tools. The analysis of shared clonotypes was done with the tcR package in R, with sharing normalized by the product of cloneset sizes. To study raw recombination without the effects of thymic and clonal selection, out-of-frame nonproductive sequences were analyzed. TCRdb's own reprocessing of the public reads used fastp at Q25 and MiXCR and kept productive beta chains. Every CDR3 protein is listed once, alongside the most common genes and DNA of its rows. The V and J calls were determined by TCRdb, not by the authors. The sample includes 250,000 to 300,000 distinct CDR3 sequences, with over 8.5% observed a single time. In total, the top ten clones hold 6% to 8.5% of the sample.

This sample was shared with a second study, whose subject was yellow fever vaccine responses in identical twins. That second report states: The authors reported that the T cell response to vaccination in identical twins appeared partly convergent and partly personalized. Focusing on identical twins, the study followed the T cell clones that responded to the vaccine, and did so with precision.

The rearrangement joined TRBV27 to TRBJ2-3; confidence is insufficient to name the D gene. The source of this sequence is a woman aged 18-29 years in good health. Specimen: CD8+ T cells sorted from blood. The CDR3 has the sequence CASSTASTDTQYF. The nucleotide sequence is given as TGTGCCAGCAGTACCGCTAGCACAGATACGCAGTATTTT.